This T cell receptor (beta chain) was observed in a study of T-cell memory formation after mild COVID-19. General study findings and limits: Second-wave clones reaching peak frequency on day 37 lacked confirmed SARS-CoV-2 specificity.

Remarks on this clonotype: What it binds is not known.

TCRalpha and TCRbeta libraries used 5'RACE with constant-segment primers and UMIs. TCRdb re-called the 5' RACE reads with MiXCR, one entry per CDR3 protein. The sample holds roughly 600,000 distinct CDR3 sequences; about a sixth are singletons and the top ten take around 11%. Trimming left V 1 base short and J 9 bases short, with 6 bases between. The CDR3 runs to 11 residues. The specimen was PBMCs or a T cell subset sorted from them (not recorded which). The genes are TRBV12-3 or TRBV12-4 and TRBJ2-5; D not resolved. The TCR was taken from an adult woman who had mild COVID-19 (a few samples of this study predate the infection). Cell type and time point are not known. In DNA form, the CDR3 reads TGTGCCAGCAGTTTAGGACGGGCCCAGTACTTC. It specifies CASSLGRAQYF.